This T cell receptor beta chain originates from a study of T-cell reconstitution after alpha-beta-depleted transplantation in children (TCRdb year 2016). In the study overall: Using TCR repertoire profiling, the study quantitatively followed how T-cell immune reconstitution unfolded in children after TCRalphabeta/CD19-depleted allogeneic hematopoietic cell transplantation. The study at large found these results: The apparently early recovery of alphabetaT-cell counts about two months after transplant reportedly depended on only several hundred rapidly expanded clones that came from non-depleted graft cells. Over subsequent months, a decline in hyperexpanded clone frequencies was noted, and after one year, T-cell counts and TCRbeta diversity were mostly ascribed to newly produced T cells. In some patients, high TCRbeta diversity at day 60 was attributed to recipient T cells and intrathymic progenitors that had survived conditioning.

The receptor library was made with PCR. The run used an Illumina HiSeq 2500. Molecular barcoding was employed in the preparation of TCR libraries, with unique molecular identifiers being used to normalize TCRbeta repertoire quantification. Clones were called with MiXCR by TCRdb after fastp trimmed the public reads at Q25, and only in-frame beta chains were retained. CDR3 protein sequences are deduplicated, and each keeps its most common genes and DNA. The sample includes hundreds of thousands of distinct CDR3 sequences, with 15% to 20% observed a single time. 5% of the sample belongs to the ten largest clones. This clonotype was seen more than once but under ten times. This receptor's antigen is unknown. Base qualities are missing; no much larger clone stands one base away. The meaning of the sample's treatment or condition label: allogeneic hematopoietic cell transplantation with graft depleted of TCRalphabeta T cells and CD19 B cells. Transplant recipients were children who received TCRalphabeta/CD19-depleted allogeneic hematopoietic cell grafts.

The sample consisted of PBMCs, mostly from graft donor cells, taken 360 days after TCRalphabeta/CD19-depleted stem cell transplant. The TCR comes from a male patient between 10 and 17 years old who had a stem cell transplant for acute lymphoblastic leukemia, so the T cells may come from the graft donor.

The DNA is as follows: TGCGCCAGCAGGGATACTAGCGGGAGGGGCCTTAGGAAGCAGTTCTTC. This yields the protein CASRDTSGRGLRKQFF. Recombination connected TRBV5-1 to TRBJ2-1, and 13 junctional nucleotides match TRBD2. The CDR3 holds 16 amino acids from the cysteine to the phenylalanine. The retained sequence is limited to the CDR3, 48 bases, with the frame set at the first base. V lost 5 bases and J lost 11 bases, and the count of bases not matched to a germline gene is 13. The germline V gene gives CDR1 as SGHRS and CDR2 as YFSETQ.